What follows is one T cell receptor beta chain and its context. Its antigen is as yet unknown. The CDR3 is 14 residues long. Germline V CDR1 and CDR2: SGHVS, FNYEAQ. V lost 4 bases to trimming and J lost 5 bases; unmatched junction nucleotides: 8. The data belong to a study of T cell repertoires in cytomegalovirus infection. One entry per CDR3 protein results from TCRdb running MiXCR on the reads. Among 450,000 to 650,000 distinct CDR3 sequences listed, less than 30% were seen once. Study-wide points: CMV-specific TCR beta clonotypes restricted by HLA-C were the ones dominating the ex vivo response.

The specimen sequenced was PBMCs. The TCR was taken from a human donor in good health (CMV status not recorded). Some clones in this sample may be carry-over from other donors' samples. This chain connects TRBV7-6 to TRBJ2-7, with 7 bases aligning to TRBD1. CDR3 region: CASSSLTGTHEQYF. DNA for the CDR3: TGTGCCAGCAGCTCGTTGACAGGGACCCACGAGCAGTACTTC.